These 20 T cell receptor beta chains share one sample of origin, sequenced in a study of cytomegalovirus exposure and HLA in healthy donors. The PCR made use of 60 Vbeta and 13 Jbeta primers. The protocol was immunoSEQ multiplex PCR, while the TCRdb copy is restricted to in-frame clones and leaves out a portion. Among roughly 86,000 clones listed, about three quarters were seen once. Specimen: PBMCs. The source of these receptors is a man aged 55 to 69 in good health and CMV-seronegative.

The CDR3 protein is CASRPQRVTTGELFF. Here the CDR3 DNA reads TGTGCCAGCAGACCTCAGCGGGTTACGACCGGGGAGCTGTTTTTT. This rearrangement joins TRBV6-5 to TRBJ2-2, with D tentatively TRBD2 (6 bases). The CDR3 runs to 15 residues. V was shortened by 6 bases and J by 5 bases, with 16 bases between the two germline ends. Germline CDR1 MNHEY, CDR2 SVGAGI.

This chain joins TRBV7-6 and TRBJ2-5, with a weak D call TRBD2 (6 bases). This CDR3 has 15 residues. V was shortened by 5 bases and J by 2 bases, with 15 bases between the two germline ends. Germline V gene sequence: CDR1 SGHVS, CDR2 FNYEAQ. The CDR3 bases are TGTGCCAGCAGCCCAGTAGGTAGCGGACAAGAGACCCAGTACTTC. Protein: CASSPVGSGQETQYF.

This chain joins TRBV28 and TRBJ1-2, with D uncertain. The CDR3 runs 14 residues. Deletions cut 2 bases from V and 6 bases from J, with 13 bases between. Germline values: CDR1 MDHEN, CDR2 SYDVKM. CDR3 sequence reads: CASSLGSSTNGYTF. Written as DNA, the CDR3 is TGTGCCAGCAGTTTAGGTTCCTCTACCAATGGCTACACCTTC.

The CDR3 bases are TGTGCCAGCAGCCCCAGGGGCGGGGGGGAGGCGTCCTACGAGCAGTACTTC. It translates to CASSPRGGGEASYEQYF. V usage is TRBV7-9 and J usage is TRBJ2-7, with 9 bases identical to TRBD2. The V gene end was trimmed by 5 bases and the J gene end by 1 base; junction bases not matched to a gene: 12. Germline V CDR1 and CDR2: SEHNR, FQNEAQ (reference sequence). This CDR3 has 17 residues. Variable domain in full (rest from reference TRBV7-9 and TRBJ2-7): DTGVSQNPRHKITKRGQNVTFRCDPISEHNRLYWYRQTLGQGPEFLTYFQNEAQLEKSRLLSDRFSAERPKGSFSTLEIQRTEQGDSAMYLCASSPRGGGEASYEQYFGPGTRLTVT.

V and J are TRBV29-1 and TRBJ1-1, with D perhaps TRBD1 (6 bases). The CDR3 has 12 amino acids. Trimming removed 7 bases from V and 1 base from J, with 10 bases in between. In germline, CDR1 is SQVTM, CDR2 ANQGSEA. The DNA of the CDR3 is TGCAGCGGGTCGACAGGGAACACTGAAGCTTTCTTT. Residues: CSGSTGNTEAFF.

The rearrangement uses TRBV6-1 and TRBJ2-7; 8 nucleotides agree with TRBD2. J lost 2 bases, V lost 2 bases, and 5 bases had no gene match. Germline V gene data show CDR1 as MNHNS and CDR2 as SASEGT. The CDR3 is 15 residues long. Here the CDR3 DNA reads TGTGCCAGCAGTGAAACTACTAGCGGTGCCTACGAGCAGTACTTC. Its protein is CASSETTSGAYEQYF.

The chain links TRBV6-6 to TRBJ2-5; TRBD1 agrees at 9 bases. Near its end, the DNA agrees better with TRBJ2-7, so the J call may be wrong. From germline, CDR1 is MNHNY and CDR2 SVGAGI (reference sequence). The CDR3 is 15 amino acids. The CDR3 nucleotides read TGTGCCAGCAGTGGCCGGGACAGGGTGACCTACGAGCAGTACTTC. It is translated as CASSGRDRVTYEQYF.

CDR3 coding DNA: TGCAGCGACAGCCAAGGGACAGCTGATACGCAGTATTTT. Encoded protein: CSDSQGTADTQYF. The chain has TRBV29-1 and TRBJ2-3, with 7 positions matching TRBD1. CDR1 is SQVTM and CDR2 is ANQGSEA in the germline V gene. This CDR3 is built from 13 residues. After removal of 7 bases from V and 6 bases from J, the junction contained 10 bases not matched to a gene.

DNA for the CDR3: TGTGCCAGCAGTGCAGGGCAGGACAGTAGCACAGATACGCAGTATTTT. It yields the protein CASSAGQDSSTDTQYF. The J gene is TRBJ2-3, the V gene TRBV28; tentative D call: TRBD1 (6 bases). Germline V gene sequence: CDR1 MDHEN, CDR2 SYDVKM. The germline V and J ends were trimmed by 5 bases and 0 bases, with 15 bases remaining between them. The CDR3 sequence is 16 residues long.

The chain uses TRBV7-9 and TRBJ1-6; 9 bases align to TRBD1. With V trimmed by 2 bases and J by 7 bases, 3 bases remained unmatched. From germline, CDR1 is SEHNR and CDR2 FQNEAQ (reference sequence). This CDR3 region has 15 residues. The CDR3 sequence: CASSLLQGANSPLHF. CDR3 in DNA: TGTGCCAGCAGCTTATTACAGGGGGCGAATTCACCCCTCCACTTT.

This chain uses TRBV28 with TRBJ1-1; D remains ambiguous. This CDR3 spans 14 amino acids. Trimming removed 1 base from V and 3 bases from J, with 9 bases in between. The germline CDR1 and CDR2 sequences are MDHEN and SYDVKM. CDR3 DNA sequence: TGTGCCAGCAGTTTATCCCTCGGTTACACTGAAGCTTTCTTT. Its translation is CASSLSLGYTEAFF.

The chain is built from TRBV6-6 and TRBJ2-7, with TRBD1 as a possible D gene (6 bases). Germline V gives CDR1 MNHNY, CDR2 SVGAGI (reference sequence). CDR3 length: 13 residues. Trimming removed 4 bases at V and 4 bases at J, with 11 bases between. The CDR3 here is CASSFVGAYEQYF. CDR3 in DNA: TGTGCCAGCAGTTTTGTGGGGGCTTACGAGCAGTACTTC.

The chain joins TRBV5-6 to TRBJ2-2; 10 nucleotides agree with TRBD1. The CDR3 has 16 residues. In germline, CDR1 is SGHDT, CDR2 YYEEEE. Germline trimming cut 5 bases from V and 1 base from J; bases unmatched to any gene: 5. CDR3 amino acids: CASRLWDRGNTGELFF. The CDR3 DNA reads TGTGCCAGCAGGTTGTGGGACAGGGGGAACACCGGGGAGCTGTTTTTT. The full variable domain, with the rest looked up from reference TRBV5-6 and TRBJ2-2, is DAGVTQSPTHLIKTRGQQVTLRCSPKSGHDTVSWYQQALGQGPQFIFQYYEEEERQRGNFPDRFSGHQFPNYSSELNVNALLLGDSALYLCASRLWDRGNTGELFFGEGSRLTVL.

The chain has TRBV2 and TRBJ2-1; unclear D gene. CDR1 and CDR2 from the germline V gene are SNHLY and FYNNEI. The CDR3 is made up of 10 amino acids. The V and J ends lost 3 bases and 12 bases respectively, with 6 bases between them. CDR3 sequence: CASSDLMQFF. CDR3 nucleotide sequence: TGTGCCAGCAGTGACCTAATGCAGTTCTTC.

In DNA form, the CDR3 reads TGTGCCAGCAGTCTACAGCTGCTCAGAGCCCAGCATTTT. This gives the protein CASSLQLLRAQHF. The V gene is TRBV28, the J gene TRBJ1-5; no clear D gene. With 5 bases removed from V and 11 bases from J, the gap between germline ends came to 16 bases. In germline, CDR1 is MDHEN, CDR2 SYDVKM. This CDR3 has 13 residues.

This chain joins TRBV10-3 and TRBJ2-2; 7 bases match TRBD2. V lost 9 bases and J lost 2; bases outside the gene matches: 3. The CDR3 has 13 amino acids. CDR1 is ENHRY, CDR2 SYGVKD, per germline. In DNA, the CDR3 is TGTGCCATTGGCGGGGGTAACACCGGGGAGCTGTTTTTT. Amino acids: CAIGGGNTGELFF.

The rearrangement links TRBV5-1 to TRBJ1-2; TRBD1 matches at 7 bases. Germline V gene data show CDR1 as SGHRS and CDR2 as YFSETQ. This CDR3 is built from 15 residues. After removal of 0 bases from V and 8 bases from J, the junction contained 10 bases not matched to a gene. The CDR3 region is CASSLEGRGARGYTF. CDR3 sequence (DNA): TGCGCCAGCAGCTTGGAGGGCAGGGGGGCTCGGGGCTACACCTTC. Combining the CDR3 with reference TRBV5-1 and TRBJ1-2 gives the whole variable domain KAGVTQTPRYLIKTRGQQVTLSCSPISGHRSVSWYQQTPGQGLQFLFEYFSETQRNKGNFPGRFSGRQFSNSRSEMNVSTLELGDSALYLCASSLEGRGARGYTFGSGTRLTVV.

The rearrangement joins TRBV7-9 to TRBJ1-5; D is unresolved. This CDR3 is 14 amino acids long. V lost 1 base to trimming and J lost 5 bases, with 9 bases between them. In germline, CDR1 is SEHNR, CDR2 FQNEAQ (reference sequence). The DNA of the CDR3 is TGTGCCAGCAGCTTAGGTCGTCGGGATCAGCCCCAGCATTTT. It translates to CASSLGRRDQPQHF.

This sequence joins TRBV7-2 and TRBJ1-6, with TRBD1 identical over 8 bases. The CDR3 consists of 17 residues. Germline-derived CDR1 and CDR2 are SGHTA and FQGNSA. The V segment lost 1 base and the J segment 9 bases; nucleotides outside the gene matches: 11. The CDR3 protein is CASSLGSDRVNRSPLHF. CDR3 in DNA: TGTGCCAGCAGCTTAGGGTCGGACAGGGTAAACCGTTCACCCCTCCACTTT. Full variable domain (rest looked up from reference TRBV7-2 and TRBJ1-6): GAGVSQSPSNKVTEKGKDVELRCDPISGHTALYWYRQSLGQGLEFLIYFQGNSAPDKSGLPSDRFSAERTGGSVSTLTIQRTQQEDSAVYLCASSLGSDRVNRSPLHFGNGTRLTVT.

The chain is built from TRBV5-1 and TRBJ2-5; TRBD1 aligns across 7 bases. The length of the CDR3 is 14 residues. Losses at the gene ends were 4 bases for V and 5 bases for J; bases not matched to a gene: 8. Looked up from germline, CDR1 is SGHRS and CDR2 is YFSETQ. The CDR3 loop is CASSLDRAGETQYF. In DNA form, the CDR3 reads TGCGCCAGCAGCCTTGACAGGGCAGGGGAGACCCAGTACTTC.